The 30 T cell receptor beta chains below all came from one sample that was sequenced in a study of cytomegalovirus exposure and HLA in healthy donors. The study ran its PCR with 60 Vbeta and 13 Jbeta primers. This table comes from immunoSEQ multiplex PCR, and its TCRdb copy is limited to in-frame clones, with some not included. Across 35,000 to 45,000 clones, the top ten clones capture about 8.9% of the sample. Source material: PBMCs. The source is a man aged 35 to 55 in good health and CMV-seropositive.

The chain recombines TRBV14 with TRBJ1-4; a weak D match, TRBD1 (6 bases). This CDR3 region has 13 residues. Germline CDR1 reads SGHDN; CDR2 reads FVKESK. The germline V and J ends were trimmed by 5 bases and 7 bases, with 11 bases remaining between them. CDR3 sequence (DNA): TGTGCCAGCAGCAACAGGGAGGGTGAAAAACTGTTTTTT. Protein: CASSNREGEKLFF.

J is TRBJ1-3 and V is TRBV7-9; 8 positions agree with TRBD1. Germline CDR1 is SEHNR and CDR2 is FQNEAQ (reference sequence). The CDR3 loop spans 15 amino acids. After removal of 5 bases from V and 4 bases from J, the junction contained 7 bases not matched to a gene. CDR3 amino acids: CASSQRQGTGNTIYF. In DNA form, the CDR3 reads TGTGCCAGCAGCCAGAGACAGGGGACAGGAAACACCATATATTTT. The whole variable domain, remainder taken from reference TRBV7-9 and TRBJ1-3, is DTGVSQNPRHKITKRGQNVTFRCDPISEHNRLYWYRQTLGQGPEFLTYFQNEAQLEKSRLLSDRFSAERPKGSFSTLEIQRTEQGDSAMYLCASSQRQGTGNTIYFGEGSWLTVV.

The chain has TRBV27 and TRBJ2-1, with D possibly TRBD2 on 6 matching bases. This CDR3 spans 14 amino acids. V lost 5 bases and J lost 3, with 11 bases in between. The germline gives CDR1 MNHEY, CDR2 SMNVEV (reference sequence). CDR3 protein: CASSPMTSYNEQFF. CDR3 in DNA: TGTGCCAGCAGTCCAATGACTAGCTACAATGAGCAGTTCTTC.

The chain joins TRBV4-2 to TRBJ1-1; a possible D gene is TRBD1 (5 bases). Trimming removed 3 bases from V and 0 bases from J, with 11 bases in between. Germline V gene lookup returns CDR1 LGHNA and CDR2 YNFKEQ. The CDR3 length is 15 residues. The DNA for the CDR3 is TGTGCCAGCAGCCACCGTCAGGGTATGAACACTGAAGCTTTCTTT. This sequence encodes CASSHRQGMNTEAFF.

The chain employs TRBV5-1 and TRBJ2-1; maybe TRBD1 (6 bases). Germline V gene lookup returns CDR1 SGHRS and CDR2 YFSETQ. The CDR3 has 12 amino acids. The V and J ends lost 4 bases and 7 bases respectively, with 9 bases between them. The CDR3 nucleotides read TGCGCCAGCAGCAACGACAGGAATGAGCAGTTCTTC. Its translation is CASSNDRNEQFF.

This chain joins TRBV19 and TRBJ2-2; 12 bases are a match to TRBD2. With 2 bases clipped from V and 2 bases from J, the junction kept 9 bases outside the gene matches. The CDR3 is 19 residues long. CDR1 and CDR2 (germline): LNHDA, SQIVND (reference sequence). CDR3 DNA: TGTGCCAGTAGTATAACAGGCCCCGGACTAGCGGGAAACACCGGGGAGCTGTTTTTT. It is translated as CASSITGPGLAGNTGELFF.

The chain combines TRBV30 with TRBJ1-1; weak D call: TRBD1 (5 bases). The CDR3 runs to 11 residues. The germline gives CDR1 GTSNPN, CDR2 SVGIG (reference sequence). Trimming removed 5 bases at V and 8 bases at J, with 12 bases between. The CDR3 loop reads CAWHGAGEAFF. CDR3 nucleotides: TGTGCCTGGCATGGGGCGGGGGAAGCTTTCTTT.

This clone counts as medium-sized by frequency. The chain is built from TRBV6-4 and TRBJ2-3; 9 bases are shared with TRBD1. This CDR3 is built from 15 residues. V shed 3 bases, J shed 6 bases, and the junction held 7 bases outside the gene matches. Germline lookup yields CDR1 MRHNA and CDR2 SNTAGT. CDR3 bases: TGTGCCAGCAGTGAGGGACAGGGAGGACCCGATACGCAGTATTTT. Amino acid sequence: CASSEGQGGPDTQYF.

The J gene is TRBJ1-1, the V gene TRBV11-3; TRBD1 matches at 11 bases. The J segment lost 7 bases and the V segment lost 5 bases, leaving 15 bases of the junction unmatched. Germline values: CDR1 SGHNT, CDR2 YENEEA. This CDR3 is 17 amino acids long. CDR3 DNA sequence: TGTGCCAGCAGCGAACAAGGACCGGGACAGGGGGGCGTTGAAGCTTTCTTT. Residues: CASSEQGPGQGGVEAFF.

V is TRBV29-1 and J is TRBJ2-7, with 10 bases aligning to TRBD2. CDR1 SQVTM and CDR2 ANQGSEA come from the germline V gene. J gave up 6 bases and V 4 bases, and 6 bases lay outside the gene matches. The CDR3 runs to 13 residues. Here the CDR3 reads CSVGSSGGVEQYF. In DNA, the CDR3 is TGCAGCGTTGGGTCTAGCGGGGGAGTCGAGCAGTACTTC.

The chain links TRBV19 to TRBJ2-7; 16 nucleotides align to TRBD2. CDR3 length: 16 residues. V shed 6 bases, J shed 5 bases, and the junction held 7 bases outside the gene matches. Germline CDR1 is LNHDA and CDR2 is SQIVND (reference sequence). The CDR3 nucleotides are TGTGCCAGTAGAAAGGGACTAGCGGGAGGGCCGGACGAGCAGTACTTC. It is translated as CASRKGLAGGPDEQYF.

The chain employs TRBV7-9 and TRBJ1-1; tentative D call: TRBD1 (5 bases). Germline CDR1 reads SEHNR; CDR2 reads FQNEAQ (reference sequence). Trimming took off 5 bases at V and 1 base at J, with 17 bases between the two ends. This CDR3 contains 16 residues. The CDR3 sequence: CASSPRVFGENTEAFF. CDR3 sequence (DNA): TGTGCCAGCAGCCCCAGGGTCTTTGGGGAGAACACTGAAGCTTTCTTT.

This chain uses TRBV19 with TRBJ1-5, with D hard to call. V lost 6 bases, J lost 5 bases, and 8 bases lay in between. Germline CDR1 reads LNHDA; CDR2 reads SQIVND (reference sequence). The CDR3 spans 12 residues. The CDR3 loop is CASRRQDQPQHF. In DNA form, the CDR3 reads TGTGCCAGTAGGCGTCAGGATCAGCCCCAGCATTTT.

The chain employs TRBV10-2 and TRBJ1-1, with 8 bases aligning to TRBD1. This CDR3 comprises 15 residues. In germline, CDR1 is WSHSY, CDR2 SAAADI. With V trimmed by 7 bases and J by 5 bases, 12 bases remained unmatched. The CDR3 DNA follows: TGCGCCAGCACCGACAGGGGCCCGATGAGTACTGAAGCTTTCTTT. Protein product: CASTDRGPMSTEAFF.

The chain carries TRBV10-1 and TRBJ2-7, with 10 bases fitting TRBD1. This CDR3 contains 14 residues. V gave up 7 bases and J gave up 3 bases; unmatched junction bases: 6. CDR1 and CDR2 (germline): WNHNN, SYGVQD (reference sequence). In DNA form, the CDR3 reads TGCGCCAGCACAGGGACAGGGGCCTTCTACGAGCAGTACTTC. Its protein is CASTGTGAFYEQYF.

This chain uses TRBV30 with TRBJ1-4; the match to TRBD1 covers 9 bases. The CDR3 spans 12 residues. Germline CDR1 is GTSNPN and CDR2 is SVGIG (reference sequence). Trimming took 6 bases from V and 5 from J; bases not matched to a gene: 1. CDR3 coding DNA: TGTGCCTGTGGGACAGGGAATGAAAAACTGTTTTTT. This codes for CACGTGNEKLFF.

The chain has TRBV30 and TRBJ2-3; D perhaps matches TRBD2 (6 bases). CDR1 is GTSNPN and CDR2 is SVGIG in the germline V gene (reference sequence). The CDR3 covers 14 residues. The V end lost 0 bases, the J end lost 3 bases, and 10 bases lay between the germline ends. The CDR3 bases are TGTGCCTGGAGTGTGGGGGGAGGAACAGATACGCAGTATTTT. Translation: CAWSVGGGTDTQYF.

The chain's CDR3 is CSVETLEVANEQFF. The CDR3 region has the DNA TGCAGCGTTGAAACCCTAGAAGTGGCGAATGAGCAGTTCTTC. The V gene is TRBV29-1, the J gene TRBJ2-1; D uncertain. The germline CDR1 and CDR2 sequences are SQVTM and ANQGSEA. This CDR3 contains 14 residues. V gave up 2 bases and J gave up 7 bases, with 15 bases separating them.

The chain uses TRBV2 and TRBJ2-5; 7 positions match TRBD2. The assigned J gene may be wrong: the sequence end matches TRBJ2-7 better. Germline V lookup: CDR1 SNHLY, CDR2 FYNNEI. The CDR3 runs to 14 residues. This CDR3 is CASSFGEGLNEQYF. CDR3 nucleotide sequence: TGTGCCAGCAGTTTTGGGGAGGGCTTAAACGAGCAGTACTTC.

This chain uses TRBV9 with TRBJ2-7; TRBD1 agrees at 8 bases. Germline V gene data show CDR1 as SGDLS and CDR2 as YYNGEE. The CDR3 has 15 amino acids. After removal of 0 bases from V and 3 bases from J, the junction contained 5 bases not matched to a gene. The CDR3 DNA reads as TGTGCCAGCAGCGTAGCTGGACAGGGAGGCTACGAGCAGTACTTC. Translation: CASSVAGQGGYEQYF.

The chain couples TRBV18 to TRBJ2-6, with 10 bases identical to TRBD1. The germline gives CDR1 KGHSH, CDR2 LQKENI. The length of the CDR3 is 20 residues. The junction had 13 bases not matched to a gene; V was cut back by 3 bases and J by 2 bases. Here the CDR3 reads CASSPNQGRQGATGANVLTF. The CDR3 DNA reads TGTGCCAGCTCACCGAACCAAGGCCGACAGGGGGCTACTGGGGCCAACGTCCTGACTTTC.

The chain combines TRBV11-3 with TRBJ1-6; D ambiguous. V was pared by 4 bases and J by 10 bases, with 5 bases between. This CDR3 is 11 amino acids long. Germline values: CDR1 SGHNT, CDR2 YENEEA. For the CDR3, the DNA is TGTGCCAGCAGCTCTGGCTCACCCCTCCACTTT. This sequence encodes CASSSGSPLHF. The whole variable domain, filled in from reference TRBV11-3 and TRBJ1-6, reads EAGVVQSPRYKIIEKKQPVAFWCNPISGHNTLYWYLQNLGQGPELLIRYENEEAVDDSQLPKDRFSAERLKGVDSTLKIQPAELGDSAVYLCASSSGSPLHFGNGTRLTVT.

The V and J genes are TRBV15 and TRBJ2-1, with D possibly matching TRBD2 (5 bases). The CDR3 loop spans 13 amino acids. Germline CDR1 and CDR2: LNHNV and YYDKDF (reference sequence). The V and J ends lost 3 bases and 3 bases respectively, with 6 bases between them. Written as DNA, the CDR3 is TGTGCCACCAGCAGGGACTTCTACAATGAGCAGTTCTTC. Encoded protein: CATSRDFYNEQFF.

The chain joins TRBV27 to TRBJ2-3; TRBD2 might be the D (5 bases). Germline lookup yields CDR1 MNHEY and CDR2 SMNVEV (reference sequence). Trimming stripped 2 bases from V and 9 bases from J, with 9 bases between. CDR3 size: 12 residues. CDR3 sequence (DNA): TGTGCCAGCAGTTTACGCGGGTTGACGCAGTATTTT. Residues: CASSLRGLTQYF.

CDR3 nucleotide sequence: TGTGCCAGCAGCTCCTCCGGGCGGGAGGGCCTGGCCGGGGAGCTGTTTTTT. Translating it yields CASSSSGREGLAGELFF. The rearrangement links TRBV7-8 to TRBJ2-2; 9 bases map to TRBD2. V was clipped by 4 bases and J by 6 bases; unmatched bases: 12. The CDR3 runs to 17 residues. Germline V gene lookup returns CDR1 SGHVS and CDR2 FQNEAQ.

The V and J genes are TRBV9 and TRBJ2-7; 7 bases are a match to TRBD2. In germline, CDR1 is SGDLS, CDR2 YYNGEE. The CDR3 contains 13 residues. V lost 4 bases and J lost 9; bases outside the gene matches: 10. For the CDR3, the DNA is TGTGCCAGCAGCCCCCAAACGGGCGGGGGGCAGTACTTC. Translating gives CASSPQTGGGQYF. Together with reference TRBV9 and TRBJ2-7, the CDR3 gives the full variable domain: DSGVTQTPKHLITATGQRVTLRCSPRSGDLSVYWYQQSLDQGLQFLIQYYNGEERAKGNILERFSAQQFPDLHSELNLSSLELGDSALYFCASSPQTGGGQYFGPGTRLTVT.

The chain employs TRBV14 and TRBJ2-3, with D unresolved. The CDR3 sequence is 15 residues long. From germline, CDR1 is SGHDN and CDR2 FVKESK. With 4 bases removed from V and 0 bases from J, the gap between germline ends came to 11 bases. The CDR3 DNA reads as TGTGCCAGCAGCCCCCCTGGGCGCAGCACAGATACGCAGTATTTT. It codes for CASSPPGRSTDTQYF. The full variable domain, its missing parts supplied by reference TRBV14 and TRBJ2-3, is EAGVTQFPSHSVIEKGQTVTLRCDPISGHDNLYWYRRVMGKEIKFLLHFVKESKQDESGMPNNRFLAERTGGTYSTLKVQPAELEDSGVYFCASSPPGRSTDTQYFGPGTRLTVL.

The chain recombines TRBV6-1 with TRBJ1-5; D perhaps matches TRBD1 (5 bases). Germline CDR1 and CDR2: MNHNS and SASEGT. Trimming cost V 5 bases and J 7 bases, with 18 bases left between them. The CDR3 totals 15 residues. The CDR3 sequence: CASSPRVDGSQPQHF. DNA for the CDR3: TGTGCCAGCAGTCCCAGGGTAGACGGCTCACAGCCCCAGCATTTT.

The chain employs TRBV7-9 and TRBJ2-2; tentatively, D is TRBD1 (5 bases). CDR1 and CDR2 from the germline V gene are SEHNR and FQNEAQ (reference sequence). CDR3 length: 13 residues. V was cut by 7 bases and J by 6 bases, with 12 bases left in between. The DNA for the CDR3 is TGTGCCAGCAACCTACTGGGGCCCGGGGAGCTGTTTTTT. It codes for CASNLLGPGELFF.

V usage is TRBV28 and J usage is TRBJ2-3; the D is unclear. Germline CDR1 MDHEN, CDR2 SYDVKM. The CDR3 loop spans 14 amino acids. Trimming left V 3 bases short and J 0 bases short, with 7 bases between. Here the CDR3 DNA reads TGTGCCAGCAGTTTCCCTCCTAGCACAGATACGCAGTATTTT. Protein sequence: CASSFPPSTDTQYF.